Presented here are 27 T cell receptor beta chains from one specimen sequenced in a study of patients and donors after allogeneic stem cell transplantation. TCRdb reanalysed the RT-PCR reads using MiXCR and keeps one entry per CDR3 protein. The repertoire holds hundreds of thousands of distinct CDR3 sequences, with roughly 16% as singletons. The sequencing input was blood, either unsorted or a sorted T cell fraction (not recorded which). The origin of the receptors is a human donor who was either an allogeneic HSCT recipient or a stem cell or donor lymphocyte infusion donor (not recorded which). It is not recorded whose cells these are; they may come from a transplant donor.

V usage is TRBV20-1 and J usage is TRBJ2-7, with D possibly being TRBD2 (6 bases). The CDR3 runs 15 residues. CDR1 and CDR2 (germline): DFQATT, SNEGSKA (reference sequence). With 1 base removed from V and 1 base from J, the gap between germline ends came to 14 bases. For the CDR3, the DNA is TGCAGTGCTAGAGTTCGGCGGGGAATTTCCTACGAGCAGTACTTC. Translating gives CSARVRRGISYEQYF.

V is TRBV4-3 and J is TRBJ2-1; D possibly uses TRBD1 or TRBD2 (5 bases each). The germline gives CDR1 LGHNA, CDR2 YSLEER. V dropped 0 bases and J dropped 8 bases, with 14 bases sitting between them. This CDR3 is 15 amino acids long. The CDR3 loop is CASSQEFPGRDEQFF. Written as DNA, the CDR3 is TGCGCCAGCAGCCAAGAATTCCCAGGGCGGGATGAGCAGTTCTTC.

In this sample, this clonotype turned up a few times. This chain links TRBV11-2 with TRBJ2-7; 9 positions match TRBD2. The CDR3 is 16 residues long. V dropped 2 bases and J dropped 5; count of bases not matched to a gene: 10. Per the germline V gene, CDR1 is SGHAT and CDR2 is FQNNGV. The CDR3 DNA is TGTGCCAGCAGCTTAAGGAGCCTAGCGGGGAGGAACGAGCAGTACTTC. Translation: CASSLRSLAGRNEQYF.

The chain combines TRBV27 with TRBJ1-4, with D possibly matching TRBD1 (5 bases). The V gene lost 6 bases and the J gene lost 4 bases, with 9 bases spanning the gap. This CDR3 is 13 amino acids long. Germline-derived CDR1 and CDR2 are MNHEY and SMNVEV (reference sequence). The CDR3 DNA is TGTGCCAGCAGGGACACCCGTAATGAAAAACTGTTTTTT. Translated: CASRDTRNEKLFF.

This clonotype was detected only a few times. In DNA, the CDR3 is TGTGCCAGCAGCTTAGGTTTCCGGGCCGAATCCTACAATGAGCAGTTCTTC. Translated: CASSLGFRAESYNEQFF. The V call is TRBV13, the J call TRBJ2-1; D remains unclear. V gave up 0 bases and J gave up 1 base, with 13 bases separating them. There are 17 residues in the CDR3. Germline values: CDR1 PRHDT, CDR2 FYEKMQ (reference sequence).

A word on this clonotype: A read error may account for a junction end that differs from germline. The chain joins TRBV6-1 to TRBJ2-2, with 8 bases matching TRBD2. The CDR3 has 16 amino acids. From germline, CDR1 is MNHNS and CDR2 SASEGT. The CDR3 bases are TGTGCCAGCAGTCCGGATAGCGGGGTGGGGGACGGGGAGCTGTTATTT. This sequence encodes CASSPDSGVGDGELLF.

Only a few counts were recorded for this clonotype. J is TRBJ1-4 and V is TRBV5-5; D unresolved. V gave up 0 bases and J gave up 5 bases, with 5 bases separating them. The germline V gene has CDR1 SGHKS and CDR2 YYEKEE (reference sequence). The CDR3 covers 13 residues. CDR3 DNA: TGTGCCAGCAGCTTGGGGCCCAATGAAAAACTGTTTTTT. Its protein product is CASSLGPNEKLFF.

The V and J genes are TRBV14 and TRBJ2-1, with D perhaps TRBD1 (5 bases). Germline CDR1 is SGHDN and CDR2 is FVKESK. V lost 5 bases, J lost 8 bases, and 7 bases lay in between. CDR3 length equals 11 residues. The CDR3 spells CASSIGDEQFF. DNA for the CDR3: TGTGCCAGCAGCATAGGGGATGAGCAGTTCTTC. The full variable domain, its missing parts supplied by reference TRBV14 and TRBJ2-1, is EAGVTQFPSHSVIEKGQTVTLRCDPISGHDNLYWYRRVMGKEIKFLLHFVKESKQDESGMPNNRFLAERTGGTYSTLKVQPAELEDSGVYFCASSIGDEQFFGPGTRLTVL.

This sequence joins TRBV20-1 and TRBJ1-2; 9 positions agree with TRBD1. CDR1 and CDR2 (germline): DFQATT, SNEGSKA (reference sequence). CDR3 length equals 13 residues. After removal of 3 bases from V and 5 bases from J, the junction contained 4 bases not matched to a gene. The CDR3 nucleotides read TGCAGTGCTAGTCCCGACAGGGGGTATGGCTACACCTTC. It encodes CSASPDRGYGYTF.

The chain couples TRBV5-1 to TRBJ2-1; a possible D gene is TRBD2 (6 bases). V dropped 2 bases and J dropped 7 bases, with 22 bases sitting between them. Germline assignment: CDR1 SGHRS and CDR2 YFSETQ. The CDR3 is made up of 17 amino acids. The CDR3 sequence: CASSLNTATGVRNEQFF. As DNA, the CDR3 is TGCGCCAGCAGCTTAAACACCGCAACGGGAGTACGGAATGAGCAGTTCTTC.

This clonotype occurred many times. The chain has TRBV5-1 and TRBJ2-6; 7 nucleotides agree with TRBD1. With V trimmed by 2 bases and J by 4 bases, 18 bases remained unmatched. The germline gives CDR1 SGHRS, CDR2 YFSETQ. This CDR3 contains 20 residues. This CDR3 is CASSLHRGRFSLAGANVLTF. The CDR3 DNA follows: TGCGCCAGCAGCTTACACAGGGGCCGCTTCTCTCTTGCCGGGGCCAACGTCCTGACTTTC.

At least ten counts were recorded for this clonotype. CDR3 amino acids: CSATQDRATYEQYF. The CDR3 DNA reads TGCAGTGCTACCCAGGACAGGGCCACCTACGAGCAGTACTTC. The rearrangement uses TRBV20-1 and TRBJ2-7; 8 bases fit TRBD1. Germline CDR1 and CDR2: DFQATT and SNEGSKA (reference sequence). The CDR3 covers 14 residues. V lost 4 bases to trimming and J lost 2 bases; unmatched junction nucleotides: 7.

V usage is TRBV25-1 and J usage is TRBJ2-3, with D perhaps TRBD1 (5 bases). CDR1 is MGHDK, CDR2 SYGVNS, per germline. Trimming took off 4 bases at V and 4 bases at J, with 9 bases between the two ends. The CDR3 length is 13 residues. The CDR3 sequence: CASSVGHPDTQYF. In nucleotides, the CDR3 is TGTGCCAGCAGTGTCGGACATCCAGATACGCAGTATTTT.

The chain employs TRBV20-1 and TRBJ1-5, with 7 nucleotides matching TRBD1. CDR1 DFQATT and CDR2 SNEGSKA come from the germline V gene (reference sequence). The CDR3 covers 13 residues. Trimming cost V 6 bases and J 3 bases; bases outside gene matches: 5. Here the CDR3 reads CSAPDRVNQPQHF. The CDR3 nucleotides read TGCAGTGCCCCCGACAGGGTCAATCAGCCCCAGCATTTT.

This clonotype was picked up a small number of times. This chain links TRBV27 with TRBJ1-2; D is undetermined. Trimming took 2 bases from V and 6 from J, leaving 10 bases between them. CDR3 length: 13 amino acids. CDR1 and CDR2 from the germline V gene are MNHEY and SMNVEV (reference sequence). The CDR3 sequence is CASSLRQVDGYTF. The DNA for the CDR3 is TGTGCCAGCAGTTTACGGCAGGTCGATGGCTACACCTTC.

This clonotype was picked up a small number of times. The chain uses TRBV7-9 and TRBJ2-7, with D possibly matching TRBD1 (6 bases). The germline gives CDR1 SEHNR, CDR2 FQNEAQ (reference sequence). Trimming shortened V by 5 bases and J by 2 bases, and 16 bases separated the two germline ends. The length of the CDR3 is 15 residues. The CDR3 sequence: CASSTKTGLAYEQYF. CDR3 nucleotide sequence: TGTGCCAGCAGCACGAAGACAGGCCTTGCCTACGAGCAGTACTTC.

The table lists this clonotype with a few counts. The gene calls are TRBV9 and TRBJ2-7; a possible D gene is TRBD1 (6 bases). Germline V lookup: CDR1 SGDLS, CDR2 YYNGEE. CDR3 size: 15 residues. Trimming shortened V by 0 bases and J by 0 bases, and 10 bases separated the two germline ends. In DNA, the CDR3 is TGTGCCAGCAGCGTAGGAGGGGGATTCTCCTACGAGCAGTACTTC. This gives the protein CASSVGGGFSYEQYF.

This clonotype has more than one count but fewer than ten. This sequence joins TRBV3-1 and TRBJ2-1; 12 bases map to TRBD1. This CDR3 spans 15 amino acids. V lost 4 bases to trimming and J lost 8 bases; unmatched junction nucleotides: 6. Germline V gene lookup returns CDR1 LGHDT and CDR2 YNNKEL (reference sequence). CDR3: CASSLWDRGLDEQFF. The CDR3 bases are TGTGCCAGCAGCCTCTGGGACAGGGGGCTGGATGAGCAGTTCTTC.

The sample holds a few counts of this clonotype. This rearrangement joins TRBV11-3 to TRBJ2-3; TRBD1 agrees at 8 bases. The CDR3 spans 16 residues. V trimming: 5 bases; J trimming: 4 bases; junction bases outside the gene matches: 11. The germline V gene encodes CDR1 SGHNT and CDR2 YENEEA. In DNA, the CDR3 is TGTGCCAGCAGCCCAGGACAGGGCTGGAGGGCAGATACGCAGTATTTT. Translation: CASSPGQGWRADTQYF.

Only a few counts were recorded for this clonotype. V gene TRBV11-1 combines with J gene TRBJ1-3; D remains ambiguous. Germline CDR1 SGHAT, CDR2 FQDESV (reference sequence). The CDR3 totals 14 residues. Trimming shortened V by 0 bases and J by 2 bases, and 5 bases separated the two germline ends. The CDR3 here is CASSLAATGNTIYF. DNA for the CDR3: TGTGCCAGCAGCTTAGCGGCAACTGGAAACACCATATATTTT.

This clonotype was recorded a few times. This chain uses TRBV10-3 with TRBJ1-2; 8 positions match TRBD1. The CDR3 totals 14 residues. The V gene end was trimmed by 8 bases and the J gene end by 4 bases; junction bases not matched to a gene: 9. Looked up from germline, CDR1 is ENHRY and CDR2 is SYGVKD. The CDR3 DNA reads as TGTGCCATCGGCGACAGGGGACAGGCCTATGGCTACACCTTC. Its protein product is CAIGDRGQAYGYTF.

The chain combines TRBV5-1 with TRBJ2-3; 11 nucleotides align to TRBD2. Losses at the gene ends were 2 bases for V and 0 bases for J; bases not matched to a gene: 8. The CDR3 runs to 18 residues. Germline loops: CDR1 SGHRS, CDR2 YFSETQ. The chain's CDR3 is CASSFIGTSGSSTDTQYF. The CDR3 bases are TGCGCCAGCAGCTTCATCGGGACTAGCGGCTCTAGCACAGATACGCAGTATTTT.

The V gene is TRBV3-1, the J gene TRBJ2-1, with 16 bases that match TRBD2. After removal of 1 base from V and 6 bases from J, the junction contained 9 bases not matched to a gene. Germline CDR1 is LGHDT and CDR2 is YNNKEL (reference sequence). CDR3 size: 19 residues. The CDR3: CASSQGAGLAGGPFNEQFF. The CDR3 DNA is TGTGCCAGCAGCCAAGGGGCGGGACTAGCGGGAGGGCCCTTCAATGAGCAGTTCTTC.

This clonotype showed up just a few times. The genes are TRBV27 and TRBJ2-3; 9 bases are shared with TRBD2. The CDR3 has 15 amino acids. Looked up from germline, CDR1 is MNHEY and CDR2 is SMNVEV (reference sequence). V lost 3 bases to trimming and J lost 6 bases; unmatched junction nucleotides: 7. CDR3 bases: TGTGCCAGCAGTTTCTGGGCGGGGGGGCCGGATACGCAGTATTTT. Translating gives CASSFWAGGPDTQYF.

This clonotype was counted a few times. This chain joins TRBV24-1 and TRBJ2-5; 8 bases agree with TRBD2. The V and J ends lost 5 bases and 2 bases, in that order; junction bases with no gene match: 9. The CDR3 is made up of 16 amino acids. Germline V gene lookup returns CDR1 KGHDR and CDR2 SFDVKD. The CDR3 region has the DNA TGTGCCACCAGTGGTTGGCGGGGGGTCCCTCAAGAGACCCAGTACTTC. It yields the protein CATSGWRGVPQETQYF.

This clonotype turned up a few times. This CDR3 reads CASNLGAENIQYF. The CDR3 bases are TGTGCCAGCAACCTAGGGGCGGAAAACATTCAGTACTTC. V usage is TRBV12-3 or TRBV12-4 and J usage is TRBJ2-4, with a weak D call TRBD1 (5 bases). This CDR3 region has 13 residues. V was trimmed by 7 bases and J by 5 bases, leaving 12 bases between them.

Many counts were recorded for this clonotype. This chain's CDR3 is CASSLKRASFQETQYF. CDR3 coding DNA: TGTGCCAGCAGCTTAAAGCGGGCGAGCTTTCAAGAGACCCAGTACTTC. J is TRBJ2-5 and V is TRBV7-9, with D tentatively TRBD2 (6 bases). Between the trimmed V and J ends, which lost 2 bases and 2 bases, there was a span of 15 bases. Germline CDR1 reads SEHNR; CDR2 reads FQNEAQ (reference sequence). The CDR3 runs to 16 residues.